Shown below are 13 T cell receptor beta chains from a single sample sequenced in a study of early T cells in non-severe SARS-CoV-2 infection. MiXCR was run by TCRdb on the 5' RACE reads, yielding one entry per CDR3 protein. The repertoire holds about 32,000 distinct CDR3 sequences, with 9% as singletons. The sample consisted of whole blood. Every receptor here comes from an adult who was a healthcare worker with PCR-confirmed SARS-CoV-2 infection or an uninfected control (not recorded which).

This clonotype was detected many times. CDR3 protein: CATLRGQRAFF. DNA for the CDR3: TGTGCCACCCTGCGGGGGCAGCGAGCTTTCTTT. The chain employs TRBV19 and TRBJ1-1, with D perhaps TRBD1 (6 bases). V lost 10 bases, J lost 10 bases, and 16 bases lay in between. Germline V CDR1 and CDR2: LNHDA, SQIVND (reference sequence). The CDR3 runs 11 residues.

This clonotype was detected many times. This chain connects TRBV29-1 to TRBJ2-7, with a weak D call TRBD1 (5 bases). V gave up 0 bases and J gave up 0 bases, with 6 bases separating them. The CDR3 extends over 13 amino acids. Looked up from germline, CDR1 is SQVTM and CDR2 is ANQGSEA. DNA of the CDR3: TGCAGCGTTGAAGACGACAGCTCCTACGAGCAGTACTTC. This gives the protein CSVEDDSSYEQYF.

This clonotype was observed at least ten times. The chain links TRBV9 to TRBJ1-5; tentative D call: TRBD1 (6 bases). Germline CDR1 reads SGDLS; CDR2 reads YYNGEE. Trimming shortened V by 0 bases and J by 3 bases, and 10 bases separated the two germline ends. This CDR3 has 15 residues. The CDR3 nucleotides are TGTGCCAGCAGCGTAGGAGGGGGACTCAATCAGCCCCAGCATTTT. Amino acids: CASSVGGGLNQPQHF.

The chain links TRBV7-3 to TRBJ1-1; no clear D. V was cut by 1 base and J by 4 bases, with 7 bases left in between. The CDR3 length is 13 residues. CDR1 is SGHTA, CDR2 FQGTGA, per germline. As DNA, the CDR3 is TGTGCCAGCAGCTTAATGGGGTCCACTGAAGCTTTCTTT. Amino acids: CASSLMGSTEAFF.

In its sample, this clonotype was seen a few times. CDR3 in amino acids: CASSLETGGTDTQYF. As DNA, the CDR3 is TGTGCCAGCAGTTTAGAGACAGGAGGTACAGATACGCAGTATTTT. The chain has TRBV12-3 or TRBV12-4 and TRBJ2-3; weak D call: TRBD1 (6 bases). This CDR3 comprises 15 residues. The germline V and J ends were trimmed by 1 base and 3 bases, with 11 bases remaining between them.

J is TRBJ2-3 and V is TRBV5-1, with D unresolved. Germline CDR1 reads SGHRS; CDR2 reads YFSETQ. V shed 1 base and J shed 5 bases, with 11 bases lying between them. The CDR3 is 14 amino acids. The CDR3 protein is CASSLSQPGDTQYF. DNA for the CDR3: TGCGCCAGCAGCTTGTCTCAGCCGGGAGATACGCAGTATTTT.

In the case of this clonotype: A much more abundant neighbour one base away suggests this may be a read error. No conserved phenylalanine or tryptophan ends this CDR3, so it is likely a read error. The chain employs TRBV18 and TRBJ1-4; D is unresolved. Germline values: CDR1 KGHSH, CDR2 LQKENI. Trimming stripped 4 bases from V and 0 bases from J, with 18 bases between. The CDR3 totals 18 residues. The DNA of the CDR3 is TGTGCCAGCTCACGGAGTCGGGAAACCTTCGCAACTAATGAAAAACTGTTTCTT. Translation: CASSRSRETFATNEKLFL.

The CDR3: CASSSGQPQHF. The CDR3 nucleotides are TGTGCCAGCAGTTCCGGCCAGCCCCAGCATTTT. The J gene is TRBJ1-5, the V gene TRBV6-2 or TRBV6-3, with D uncertain. This CDR3 has 11 amino acids. Germline CDR1 and CDR2: MNHEY and SVGEGT. V was clipped by 4 bases and J by 7 bases, with 5 bases between them.

This clonotype was counted many times. V usage is TRBV7-6 and J usage is TRBJ2-3; 10 nucleotides match TRBD2. The CDR3 totals 13 residues. The V segment lost 5 bases and the J segment 15 bases; nucleotides outside the gene matches: 11. Germline V gene data show CDR1 as SGHVS and CDR2 as FNYEAQ. CDR3 protein: CASSPDPGLAYYF. The CDR3 region has the DNA TGTGCCAGCAGCCCCGACCCGGGACTAGCGTATTATTTT.

This clonotype was counted at least ten times. The V gene is TRBV5-1, the J gene TRBJ1-5; D might be TRBD1 (5 bases). V was trimmed by 4 bases and J by 0 bases, leaving 8 bases between them. The CDR3 has 14 residues. CDR1 and CDR2 (germline): SGHRS, YFSETQ. CDR3 loop: CASSLDNSNQPQHF. As DNA, the CDR3 is TGCGCCAGCAGCCTGGACAATAGCAATCAGCCCCAGCATTTT.

This rearrangement joins TRBV12-3 or TRBV12-4 to TRBJ1-1; the D is unclear. Trimming pared 2 bases from V and 10 bases from J, leaving 17 bases between. The CDR3 sequence is 14 residues long. CDR3 protein: CASSLYPGTLAAFF. CDR3 coding DNA: TGTGCCAGCAGTTTATATCCGGGAACACTGGCAGCTTTCTTT.

This clonotype occurred many times. The chain is built from TRBV4-3 and TRBJ2-6, with D uncertain. Germline CDR1 LGHNA, CDR2 YSLEER. Trimming cost V 0 bases and J 3 bases, with 9 bases left between them. The CDR3 is 16 amino acids. The CDR3 DNA follows: TGCGCCAGCAGCCAAGATCTCGGTAGTGGGGCCAACGTCCTGACTTTC. Amino acids: CASSQDLGSGANVLTF.

Many counts were recorded for this clonotype. The rearrangement links TRBV10-3 to TRBJ2-5, with a tentative D call TRBD1 (6 bases). Deletions cut 6 bases from V and 0 bases from J, with 8 bases between. Germline CDR1 ENHRY, CDR2 SYGVKD. The CDR3 loop spans 13 amino acids. The CDR3 DNA is TGTGCCATCAGGGACAGCGACCAAGAGACCCAGTACTTC. Translation gives CAIRDSDQETQYF.